This T cell receptor beta chain comes out of a study of blood T cell repertoires in COVID-19. Germline lookup yields CDR1 MNHEY and CDR2 SMNVEV (reference sequence). CDR3 length: 16 amino acids. The V gene lost 6 bases and the J gene lost 7 bases, with 23 bases spanning the gap. Sequencing used immunoSEQ multiplex PCR; TCRdb keeps in-frame clones, though not all of them. The data contain over 250,000 clones, roughly 87% of them singletons. This receptor was taken from a woman in her 30s who had recovered from COVID-19. The chain couples TRBV27 to TRBJ2-3, with D possibly TRBD1 on 5 matching bases. The sequencing input was PBMCs or T cells enriched from blood (not recorded which). The CDR3 loop is CASRPARFNRLNTQYF. In nucleotides, the CDR3 is TGTGCCAGCAGACCGGCCCGATTTAACAGGCTAAATACGCAGTATTTT.